These 10 T cell receptor beta chains share one sample of origin, sequenced in a study of blood T cell repertoires in COVID-19. The assay was immunoSEQ multiplex PCR, and TCRdb's table has in-frame clones only and misses some. The sample holds 73,000 or so clones, about nine tenths seen once. Sequencing input: peripheral blood. These receptors were collected from a human donor with active COVID-19. The donor label of this sample is uncertain.

The V call is TRBV2, the J call TRBJ2-5; 9 nucleotides match TRBD2. The V segment lost 4 bases and the J segment 1 base; nucleotides outside the gene matches: 7. The CDR3 is made up of 16 amino acids. The V gene's germline CDR1 is SNHLY and CDR2 FYNNEI. CDR3 region: CASSGGVTSGQETQYF. CDR3 bases: TGTGCCAGCAGTGGGGGGGTGACTAGCGGCCAAGAGACCCAGTACTTC.

The V call is TRBV7-9, the J call TRBJ2-7; weak D call: TRBD1 (6 bases). The germline CDR1 and CDR2 sequences are SEHNR and FQNEAQ (reference sequence). This CDR3 has 14 residues. Trimming took off 2 bases at V and 2 bases at J, with 10 bases between the two ends. CDR3 in amino acids: CASSLQGFTYEQYF. The CDR3 nucleotides read TGTGCCAGCAGCTTACAGGGGTTCACCTACGAGCAGTACTTC.

This rearrangement joins TRBV6-5 to TRBJ1-4; D ambiguous. The CDR3 has 16 residues. V was pared by 1 base and J by 5 bases, with 14 bases between. Germline lookup yields CDR1 MNHEY and CDR2 SVGAGI. The CDR3, as DNA: TGTGCCAGCAGTTACTTGGGAGGGAGCCTCAATGAAAAACTGTTTTTT. Its translation is CASSYLGGSLNEKLFF.

The chain couples TRBV11-2 to TRBJ1-3; D gene uncertain. CDR1 and CDR2 from the germline V gene are SGHAT and FQNNGV. The ends were cut back, 4 bases at V and 0 bases at J, with 16 bases in the middle. The CDR3 loop spans 17 amino acids. CDR3 DNA sequence: TGTGCCAGCAGCTCGCAAGGAGGAGTCCTCTCTGGAAACACCATATATTTT. This gives the protein CASSSQGGVLSGNTIYF. The full variable domain, rest sourced from reference TRBV11-2 and TRBJ1-3, is EAGVAQSPRYKIIEKRQSVAFWCNPISGHATLYWYQQILGQGPKLLIQFQNNGVVDDSQLPKDRFSAERLKGVDSTLKIQPAKLEDSAVYLCASSSQGGVLSGNTIYFGEGSWLTVV.

This clone was seen only once. This chain joins TRBV7-8 and TRBJ1-1; D is possibly TRBD1 (6 bases). The CDR3 is made up of 13 amino acids. Germline assignment: CDR1 SGHVS and CDR2 FQNEAQ. The V gene lost 8 bases and the J gene lost 2 bases, with 12 bases spanning the gap. For the CDR3, the DNA is TGTGCCAGCCTTCTACAGGGAAACACTGAAGCTTTCTTT. It translates to CASLLQGNTEAFF.

The rearrangement uses TRBV18 and TRBJ1-6; possibly TRBD1 for D (5 bases). This CDR3 contains 16 residues. Germline lookup yields CDR1 KGHSH and CDR2 LQKENI. V lost 4 bases, J lost 0 bases, and 10 bases lay in between. The CDR3 DNA sequence: TGTGCCAGCTCACGACAGTCGAGCTCCTATAATTCACCCCTCCACTTT. Its protein product is CASSRQSSSYNSPLHF.

This clone appeared a few times. The V and J genes are TRBV29-1 and TRBJ2-3; unclear D gene. The V gene's germline CDR1 is SQVTM and CDR2 ANQGSEA. V was shortened by 4 bases and J by 4 bases, with 9 bases between the two germline ends. The CDR3 totals 12 residues. The CDR3 protein is CSVGFGADTQYF. CDR3 DNA sequence: TGCAGCGTTGGATTCGGTGCAGATACGCAGTATTTT.

This clone was observed a handful of times. The V call is TRBV9, the J call TRBJ2-7; D is possibly TRBD2 (5 bases). There are 12 residues in the CDR3. Germline V gene sequence: CDR1 SGDLS, CDR2 YYNGEE. The ends were cut back, 3 bases at V and 7 bases at J, with 11 bases in the middle. The CDR3 DNA reads TGTGCCAGCAGCGCGGGTCGGGGAGAGCAGTACTTC. Amino acids: CASSAGRGEQYF.

The chain employs TRBV28 and TRBJ2-7; weak D call: TRBD2 (7 bases). This CDR3 spans 17 amino acids. The germline CDR1 and CDR2 sequences are MDHEN and SYDVKM. V lost 7 bases to trimming and J lost 4 bases, with 26 bases between them. CDR3 nucleotides: TGTGCCAGCACGACCGGAGGAGGGGGAGGGTCGGTGTACGAGCAGTACTTC. This gives the protein CASTTGGGGGSVYEQYF.

The chain recombines TRBV7-3 with TRBJ2-1, with TRBD1 matching 8 bases. With 4 bases clipped from V and 9 bases from J, the junction kept 8 bases outside the gene matches. Germline lookup yields CDR1 SGHTA and CDR2 FQGTGA. This CDR3 has 14 residues. The CDR3 DNA reads TGTGCCAGCAGCTCAGGCACAGGGGGAGGTGAGCAGTTCTTC. This translates into CASSSGTGGGEQFF.